The 19 T cell receptor beta chains reported below all come from one sample, sequenced in a study of T cells in localized non-small cell lung cancer. Libraries were prepared by immunoSEQ multiplex PCR; TCRdb keeps only in-frame clonotypes and omits some of them. The sample records fewer than 45,000 clones, about nine tenths being singletons. The sample was peripheral blood, taken before any cancer treatment. The receptors derive from a female donor over 55 with stage I squamous cell lung carcinoma.

The chain is built from TRBV4-3 and TRBJ2-4, with TRBD2 matching 9 bases. Germline loops: CDR1 LGHNA, CDR2 YSLEER. Losses at the gene ends were 2 bases for V and 8 bases for J; bases not matched to a gene: 10. The CDR3 length is 16 residues. CDR3 nucleotides: TGCGCCAGCAGCCAACGATCTGGGGGCGGGAGGGACATTCAGTACTTC. This codes for CASSQRSGGGRDIQYF.

The chain recombines TRBV7-9 with TRBJ2-7; 7 nucleotides align to TRBD1. CDR1 and CDR2 from the germline V gene are SEHNR and FQNEAQ (reference sequence). With 5 bases clipped from V and 2 bases from J, the junction kept 6 bases outside the gene matches. The CDR3 extends over 14 amino acids. CDR3 amino acids: CASSINRGTYEQYF. CDR3 bases: TGTGCCAGCAGCATTAACAGGGGCACCTACGAGCAGTACTTC.

This rearrangement joins TRBV2 to TRBJ1-3; D is possibly TRBD1 (6 bases). The V and J ends lost 10 bases and 0 bases respectively, with 7 bases between them. The CDR3 runs to 12 residues. Germline CDR1 SNHLY, CDR2 FYNNEI. The CDR3 loop reads CAKGGSGNTIYF. In nucleotides, the CDR3 is TGTGCCAAAGGGGGCTCTGGAAACACCATATATTTT.

This rearrangement joins TRBV30 to TRBJ2-6; no firm D call. The germline V gene encodes CDR1 GTSNPN and CDR2 SVGIG (reference sequence). V was pared by 6 bases and J by 1 base, with 4 bases between. The CDR3 runs 12 residues. This CDR3 is CACGSGANVLTF. The CDR3, as DNA: TGTGCCTGTGGTTCTGGGGCCAACGTCCTGACTTTC.

The V and J genes are TRBV29-1 and TRBJ2-5, with TRBD1 as a possible D gene (7 bases). V shed 2 bases and J shed 5 bases, with 9 bases lying between them. Germline assignment: CDR1 SQVTM and CDR2 ANQGSEA. This CDR3 has 12 amino acids. In DNA form, the CDR3 reads TGCAGCGTTGAACCAGGGGGGGAGACCCAGTACTTC. Its protein product is CSVEPGGETQYF.

This chain joins TRBV14 and TRBJ2-1; D not certain. Germline CDR1 and CDR2: SGHDN and FVKESK. Trimming took off 0 bases at V and 0 bases at J, with 9 bases between the two ends. The CDR3 length is 16 residues. Here the CDR3 reads CASSQDGASSYNEQFF. CDR3 DNA sequence: TGTGCCAGCAGCCAAGATGGAGCGAGCTCCTACAATGAGCAGTTCTTC.

This chain joins TRBV6-6 and TRBJ2-1; D gene unclear. The CDR3 is made up of 13 amino acids. V lost 8 bases, J lost 5 bases, and 13 bases lay in between. The V gene's germline CDR1 is MNHNY and CDR2 SVGAGI (reference sequence). The CDR3, as DNA: TGTGCCAGCGGATTCTTCCCGAACAATGAGCAGTTCTTC. Protein product: CASGFFPNNEQFF.

This clone was detected only a few times. The rearrangement links TRBV9 to TRBJ1-1; D not resolved. With 1 base removed from V and 0 bases from J, the gap between germline ends came to 10 bases. Per the germline V gene, CDR1 is SGDLS and CDR2 is YYNGEE. This CDR3 has 15 residues. CDR3: CASSVTPDMNTEAFF. The CDR3 DNA is TGTGCCAGCAGCGTAACCCCTGACATGAACACTGAAGCTTTCTTT. Variable domain in full (rest from reference TRBV9 and TRBJ1-1): DSGVTQTPKHLITATGQRVTLRCSPRSGDLSVYWYQQSLDQGLQFLIQYYNGEERAKGNILERFSAQQFPDLHSELNLSSLELGDSALYFCASSVTPDMNTEAFFGQGTRLTVV.

The rearrangement joins TRBV6-6 to TRBJ2-3; the D gene is possibly TRBD2 (6 bases). Trimming took 6 bases from V and 2 from J, leaving 12 bases between them. Germline CDR1 MNHNY, CDR2 SVGAGI (reference sequence). The CDR3 consists of 14 residues. The CDR3 bases are TGTGCCAGCAGATCCGGGACTTTCACAGATACGCAGTATTTT. Translation: CASRSGTFTDTQYF.

The chain employs TRBV2 and TRBJ2-4, with 9 bases identical to TRBD2. Germline V gene sequence: CDR1 SNHLY, CDR2 FYNNEI. V dropped 6 bases and J dropped 7; count of bases not matched to a gene: 7. This CDR3 contains 14 residues. The CDR3 coding sequence is TGTGCCAGCAGCCAAACCGGGACTAGCAACATTCAGTACTTC. Protein product: CASSQTGTSNIQYF.

The chain joins TRBV11-3 to TRBJ2-1, with 8 nucleotides matching TRBD1. Per germline, CDR1 SGHNT and CDR2 YENEEA. The CDR3 runs 12 residues. J was trimmed by 9 bases and V by 6 bases; bases with no gene match: 4. The CDR3 here is CASSRTGFEQFF. The CDR3 coding sequence is TGTGCCAGCAGTCGGACAGGGTTTGAGCAGTTCTTC.

The chain recombines TRBV7-2 with TRBJ2-7; 14 bases are shared with TRBD2. The V and J ends lost 4 bases and 5 bases, in that order; junction bases with no gene match: 1. The CDR3 consists of 14 residues. Germline CDR1 SGHTA, CDR2 FQGNSA. In DNA, the CDR3 is TGTGCCAGCAGCTCGGGACTAGCGGGAGACGAGCAGTACTTC. Translation gives CASSSGLAGDEQYF.

The CDR3 DNA reads TGTGCCAGCAGCTTCCTCTTGATCGGGGGGCGACTTGCCGGGGAGCTGTTTTTT. Translated, it gives CASSFLLIGGRLAGELFF. The chain joins TRBV11-2 to TRBJ2-2, with D perhaps matching TRBD2 (7 bases). The CDR3 extends over 18 amino acids. CDR1 SGHAT and CDR2 FQNNGV come from the germline V gene. Trimming took 3 bases from V and 6 from J, leaving 23 bases between them.

V gene TRBV7-8 combines with J gene TRBJ1-1; no definite D call. Germline V lookup: CDR1 SGHVS, CDR2 FQNEAQ. The CDR3 is 14 residues long. Between the trimmed V and J ends, which lost 3 bases and 4 bases, there was a span of 12 bases. This CDR3 is CASSFDWRATEAFF. Here the CDR3 DNA reads TGTGCCAGCAGCTTCGACTGGCGGGCCACTGAAGCTTTCTTT.

V is TRBV30 and J is TRBJ1-1; possible D gene TRBD1, 5 bases. V gave up 3 bases and J gave up 3 bases, with 11 bases separating them. This CDR3 comprises 13 residues. Germline CDR1 GTSNPN, CDR2 SVGIG (reference sequence). Here the CDR3 reads CAWRFGGDTEAFF. CDR3 sequence (DNA): TGTGCCTGGAGATTCGGAGGGGACACTGAAGCTTTCTTT.

This clone was observed a single time. The V and J genes are TRBV30 and TRBJ2-4; tentative D call: TRBD2 (6 bases). This CDR3 spans 12 amino acids. With 2 bases removed from V and 7 bases from J, the gap between germline ends came to 9 bases. CDR1 and CDR2 from the germline V gene are GTSNPN and SVGIG (reference sequence). The CDR3 region is CAWSPGENIQYF. The CDR3 nucleotides read TGTGCCTGGAGTCCGGGGGAGAACATTCAGTACTTC.

There are a few counts of this clone. V usage is TRBV7-9 and J usage is TRBJ1-2; D uncertain. V was pared by 1 base and J by 0 bases, with 9 bases between. This CDR3 contains 15 residues. CDR1 and CDR2 (germline): SEHNR, FQNEAQ (reference sequence). This CDR3 reads CASSLGYRSNYGYTF. The CDR3 DNA is TGTGCCAGCAGCTTAGGGTATCGTTCTAACTATGGCTACACCTTC. The whole variable domain, remainder taken from reference TRBV7-9 and TRBJ1-2, is DTGVSQNPRHKITKRGQNVTFRCDPISEHNRLYWYRQTLGQGPEFLTYFQNEAQLEKSRLLSDRFSAERPKGSFSTLEIQRTEQGDSAMYLCASSLGYRSNYGYTFGSGTRLTVV.

The CDR3 region is CASNPPGGTYNEQFF. In DNA form, the CDR3 reads TGTGCCAGCAACCCTCCGGGAGGGACCTACAATGAGCAGTTCTTC. This sequence joins TRBV28 and TRBJ2-1; 8 bases agree with TRBD2. Per germline, CDR1 MDHEN and CDR2 SYDVKM. The CDR3 extends over 15 amino acids. The junction had 7 bases not matched to a gene; V was cut back by 7 bases and J by 2 bases.

This clone was detected once. The rearrangement joins TRBV28 to TRBJ2-1, with 9 bases identical to TRBD2. CDR1 MDHEN and CDR2 SYDVKM come from the germline V gene. The V segment lost 3 bases and the J segment 6 bases; nucleotides outside the gene matches: 6. CDR3 length: 15 amino acids. The CDR3 coding sequence is TGTGCCAGCAGTTTCGTGGTAGCGGGAGCCAATGAGCAGTTCTTC. Translating gives CASSFVVAGANEQFF.